This T cell receptor (beta chain) was observed in a study of cytomegalovirus exposure and HLA in healthy donors (dated by TCRdb to the late 2010s). About the study as a whole: In an earlier analysis of 587 of the donors, 250 to 350 Gb of sequence data and just under 120 million unique TCR beta sequences from about 179 million T cells were reported. Among some 400 genotyped donors of the cohort, an average of roughly 240,000 unique TCR beta nucleotide sequences were sequenced per donor, around 18% of them non-productive. Of the 350 to 450 genotyped donors, over 80% were placed in the genetic ancestry cluster associated with self-reported Caucasian donors. HLA typing covered class I and class II loci at four-digit resolution. The study profiled the T cell repertoires of about 720 subjects by immunosequencing and related them to cytomegalovirus serostatus. In a later analysis, previously published TCR beta repertoires from more than 500 donors were re-analyzed and high-resolution HLA genotyping was added so that TCR occurrence patterns could be studied. Four to six DR-DQ haplotypes were handled as single units for association and clustering because linkage in the cohort was strong. All discovery cohort repertoires had been generated on a single sequencing platform. To predict cytomegalovirus infection status, the study combined high-throughput TCR immunosequencing, statistical association of individual TCRs with disease status, and machine learning. Besides the first cohort of 666 subjects, a separate validation cohort made up of some 110 different subjects was used. The study was designed to test whether signatures of past pathogen exposure could be identified by cataloging public T cell receptors. The number of donors typed differed by locus, with about 629-630 for A, B, C, DRB1 and DQB1, around 520 for DQA1, some 570 for DPA1, and some 440 for DPB1. Rather than drawing on any new phenotypic data, the later analysis identified candidate immune exposures from TCR beta sequences and the way those sequences occurred across donors. Approximately 300 gigabases of sequencing data and roughly 81 million unique TCR sequences made up an early release that covered nearly 650 HLA-typed donors. Genome-wide SNP genotypes for about 65% of the roughly 700 donors were used in a later genetic analysis, which treated that subset as a discovery cohort. An earlier analysis of 500 to 750 of the donors applied high-throughput TCR beta sequencing to assess whether each TCR beta V gene segment acted as functional or pseudogenic. Donor age, sex, ethnicity and CMV serostatus were compiled together with the repertoire data. Study-wide conclusions, independent of this receptor: About 17 rarely observed V segments, including chromosome 9 orphons, were excluded from the earlier analysis of almost 600 of the donors because counts were too low. When HLA alleles, especially DR and DQ, strongly co-occurred, attributing TCR associations to individual alleles was difficult. A group of highly shared sequence variants was considered likely to be a technical artifact of the sequencing pipeline. In an earlier analysis of 587 of the donors, most TCR beta V segments were observed in productive rearrangements about 87% or about 30% of the time, broadly matching IMGT annotations. In a later analysis, HLA-associated TCR beta chains showed more clonal expansion and lower generation probabilities than non-associated chains that were equally common. The only immune exposure information available for the cohort was CMV serostatus. In a later analysis, 15,000 to 20,000 TCR beta sequences were associated with specific HLA alleles at a false discovery rate of 0.05. An association between a missense DCLRE1C variant and V-gene and J-gene trimming of TCR beta chains was found in a later genetic analysis and replicated in an independent cohort. Linkage disequilibrium might explain the correlated functional status among segregating V segments, but an unknown experimental factor could not be excluded. According to a later analysis, TCR association rates differed among HLA loci, with DRB1 alleles showing the most associated TCRs and HLA-C alleles showing the fewest. The cohort was sequenced for TCR beta chains only, and without alpha or paired-chain data the features that could be detected were limited. In a later genetic analysis, fewer N-insertions in productive TCRs were reported among donors in an Asian-associated ancestry cluster than the roughly 640-donor mean. According to the authors, the approach could potentially be generalized to other disease states and immunological phenotypes. Because HLA typing was missing for some donors at each locus, association tests included only the typed subset. A further reported finding was that TCR beta sequences accurately predicted the HLA-A and HLA-B alleles for most subjects in the first cohort. A few of the identified cytomegalovirus-associated TCR beta chains were confirmed in vitro to be specific for cytomegalovirus antigens. Most TCR sequences were seen in very few donors, while some public TCRs were found in many individuals. The classifier was reported to diagnose cytomegalovirus status with high specificity and sensitivity in both the original cohort and the validation cohort. Several of the top co-occurrence clusters appeared to be linked to parvovirus B19, influenza, CMV and Epstein-Barr virus, according to a later analysis. According to a later analysis, most CMV-associated TCR beta chains appeared to be HLA-restricted, and the HLA associations seemed to be driven largely by CMV exposure. The 87-base-pair reads could not distinguish some IMGT-functional V segments, including TRBV6-2 and TRBV6-3, so those segments were excluded. A total of 150 or so TCR beta chains were listed by the study as associated with cytomegalovirus. The presence/absence analyses assumed that sequencing depth was roughly uniform across donors, and that assumption may not be true.

A word on this clone: What this receptor recognizes is not known. It has no much larger one-base neighbor in the sample; base qualities were not kept.

The method behind the library was the immunoSEQ multiplex PCR assay. For the multiplex PCR, a mixture combining 60 forward primers for TCR Vbeta segments and 13 reverse primers for TCR Jbeta segments was used. The CDR3 region of rearranged TCR beta genes was amplified from genomic DNA with a multiplex PCR assay. The Illumina HiSeq System was used to sequence the amplified TCR beta libraries as 87-base-pair reads. Per the original workflow: A later analysis counted 75 million to 100 million unique TCR beta chains across the 650 to 800 repertoires, and some 11 million of these chains were shared by at least two donors. A nearest-neighbor algorithm error-corrected the raw reads and collapsed the reads into unique sequences, merging closely related sequences to remove PCR and sequencing errors. Alignment of CDR3 sequences to IMGT reference sequences was used to assign V, D and J gene segments. For a sequence to be retained, a match of at least six nucleotides was required to both a V gene segment and a J gene segment. A rearrangement was called productive if the CDR3 had no stop codons and remained in frame with V and J, and every other rearrangement was called non-productive. CDR3 was defined according to IMGT convention as the region running from the second conserved V-encoded cysteine to the conserved J-encoded phenylalanine. Sequences without an unambiguous match to a single V gene segment were excluded from the earlier analysis of about 600 of the donors. In an earlier analysis of about 590 of the donors, a V segment was called functional when productive rearrangements were above 56.7%, and segregating when the standard deviation between donors exceeded 5%. A statistical classification framework was built for diagnosing cytomegalovirus status from the catalog of TCR beta chain sequences. In a later analysis, TCR nucleotide sequences were compared against IMGT/GENE-DB human TR gene sequences so that V and J genes could be assigned. A later analysis assigned CDR3 sequences and most-parsimonious VDJ recombination scenarios with the TCRdist pipeline. A later analysis defined each TCR beta chain by its CDR3 amino acid sequence plus V-gene family, and excluded reads lacking a unique V-gene family. As a way to deal with suspected cross-contamination and a sequencing artifact, a later analysis dropped over 550 nucleotide sequences that were highly shared and had low generation probability. A later analysis calculated a clonal expansion index for each public chain from normalized within-repertoire ranks of inferred template counts. In a later analysis, generation probabilities were computed using a VDJ recombination model fitted to out-of-frame rearrangements, and the results were checked against IGoR. A later analysis scored TCR-TCR, TCR-HLA and TCR-CMV co-occurrence with hypergeometric tests, applying a repertoire-size bias correction to TCR pairs. To estimate false discovery rates, a later analysis permuted the HLA or CMV assignments 20 times. In a later analysis, co-occurring TCRs were grouped with DBSCAN, and TCRdist sequence similarity was added when clustering was performed within HLA-allele-positive subsets. Co-occurrence clustering excluded repertoires with fewer than 30,000 or more than 120,000 public chains, plus five with anomalous nucleotide sharing. TCRdb obtained this table from immuneACCESS and retained in-frame rearrangements with V and J assigned. These tables miss some clones; where compared with another copy, unresolved V genes account for less than half of the shortfall, and the remainder is unexplained. V and J calls and clone size are copied from that table; D and trimming were computed from the DNA. This sample is represented by about 180,000 clones; 76% of them were singletons. Together, the top ten hold about 1.6% of the sample.

The cohort comprised fewer than 750 healthy bone marrow donors. All cohort members were sampled while nominally healthy, although unrecorded immune exposures were likely present. The donor was CMV seronegative and was included in the group of approximately 350 seronegative cohort members. Every donor gave a peripheral blood sample, and the peripheral blood mononuclear cells from that sample were used for TCR beta sequencing. Genomic DNA extraction from the blood cell samples was performed with the Qiagen DNeasy Blood Extraction Kit. V loses 5 bases at its end and J loses 5 bases; junction bases beyond the gene matches: 6. CDR1 and CDR2 are drawn from the germline V gene: SNHLY, FYNNEI. The CDR3 measures 14 amino acids from cysteine to phenylalanine. Only the CDR3 portion is preserved as DNA: 42 bases, with reading frame beginning at the first base.

Material: PBMCs. This receptor chain uses TRBV2 and TRBJ1-1, and 9 bases in between align with TRBD1. The TCR comes from a man aged 18 to 29 in good health and CMV-seronegative. The CDR3 protein sequence reads: CASSRGTGRTEAFF. The nucleotide sequence reads TGTGCCAGCAGTCGTGGGACAGGGAGGACTGAAGCTTTCTTT.